What follows is one T cell receptor beta chain and its context. What it binds is not known. Combining iRepertoire HTBI primers with Arm-PCR of CDR3 regions, the authors built TCR beta libraries. TCRdb re-called the multiplex PCR reads with MiXCR, one entry per CDR3 protein. The table has around 420,000 distinct CDR3 sequences, roughly a sixth seen once. The time point denotes: newly diagnosed GD, antithyroid drugs for less than 3 months. RNA from PBMCs was the source of the TCR library. The sample is drawn from a study of regulatory T cells in long-lasting Graves disease. Whole-study results and caveats: Thyroid tissue was not sampled; only peripheral blood was. Persistent disease preferred TRBV28, TRBJ1-2 and TRBJ2-5; new disease, TRBV20-1 and TRBJ2-1. Whereas new patients shared some 970 public clonotypes, persistent patients shared more, at some 2,700.

The V segment lost 5 bases and the J segment 2 bases; nucleotides outside the gene matches: 16. Germline V gene sequence: CDR1 SNHLY, CDR2 FYNNEI. The CDR3 is 18 residues long. The TCR was taken from a female donor with Graves disease. Sample: peripheral blood mononuclear cells (PBMCs), taken at new diagnosis, from a patient treated with antithyroid drugs. The chain couples TRBV2 to TRBJ2-5; 8 nucleotides align to TRBD2. The CDR3 is CASSKLPEASGYQETQYF. In DNA form, the CDR3 reads TGTGCCAGCAGTAAACTTCCGGAGGCTAGCGGGTATCAAGAGACCCAGTACTTC.